Listed here are 2 T cell receptor beta chains from one sample, sequenced in a study of cytomegalovirus exposure and HLA in healthy donors. Here immunoSEQ multiplex PCR was the method, and the copy in TCRdb shows in-frame clones only, minus some. The table lists approximately 300,000 clones, roughly 90% of them singletons. The sample was PBMCs. The receptors originated from a woman aged 18-35 years in good health and CMV-seronegative.

The rearrangement joins TRBV30 to TRBJ1-2; 9 nucleotides match TRBD1. Germline V gene lookup returns CDR1 GTSNPN and CDR2 SVGIG (reference sequence). The V gene end was trimmed by 8 bases and the J gene end by 4 bases; junction bases not matched to a gene: 5. CDR3 length: 12 amino acids. The CDR3 here is CAGQGLGYGYTF. CDR3 nucleotide sequence: TGTGCCGGACAGGGGCTCGGCTATGGCTACACCTTC.

The chain has TRBV9 and TRBJ1-1; D may be TRBD1 (6 bases). The germline V gene encodes CDR1 SGDLS and CDR2 YYNGEE. The CDR3 runs to 14 residues. V shed 0 bases and J shed 3 bases, with 9 bases lying between them. CDR3 region: CASSVVGGDTEAFF. The DNA of the CDR3 is TGTGCCAGCAGCGTAGTAGGGGGGGACACTGAAGCTTTCTTT.